The TCR beta chain under discussion was sequenced for a study of T cell changes during pregnancy in multiple sclerosis. This CDR3 comprises 15 residues. V lost 6 bases and J lost 4, with 19 bases in between. The V gene's germline CDR1 is MNHEY and CDR2 SVGAGI. The repertoire was sequenced with immunoSEQ multiplex PCR; TCRdb's copy has only in-frame clones and lacks some. The sample consists of 38,000 or so clones, 90% of them appearing once. The sequences come from CD4+ T cells from peripheral blood mononuclear cells, collected in the second trimester of pregnancy. The genes are TRBV6-5 and TRBJ2-7; a weak D match, TRBD1 (5 bases). The sequence came from a female donor with multiple sclerosis, enrolled in a pregnancy study. This chain's CDR3 is CASRLQETRKYEQYF. In nucleotides, the CDR3 is TGTGCCAGCAGATTACAGGAGACGCGGAAATACGAGCAGTACTTC.